One and the same sample provided the 5 T cell receptor beta chains below, sequenced in a study of identical twins. TCRdb re-analysed the 5' RACE reads in MiXCR, keeping a single row per CDR3 protein. The sample lists a few hundred thousand distinct CDR3 sequences; 9.6% were seen once. The sample was also reused in another study, on yellow fever vaccine responses in identical twins.

The sample consisted of PBMCs. The receptors here all came from a woman in her late teens or twenties in good health.

The sample holds a few counts of this clonotype. The chain couples TRBV20-1 to TRBJ1-1, with 7 bases aligning to TRBD1. This CDR3 contains 13 residues. Germline V gene data show CDR1 as DFQATT and CDR2 as SNEGSKA (reference sequence). With V trimmed by 3 bases and J by 4 bases, 5 bases remained unmatched. The CDR3 reads CSARHRGGTEAFF. The CDR3, as DNA: TGCAGTGCTAGGCACAGGGGTGGCACTGAAGCTTTCTTT.

The sample holds a few counts of this clonotype. The CDR3 reads CSVSGVAGPHSYEQYF. CDR3 in DNA: TGCAGCGTCTCGGGGGTTGCGGGACCGCACTCCTACGAGCAGTACTTC. The gene calls are TRBV29-1 and TRBJ2-7, with D possibly being TRBD2 (6 bases). CDR3 length equals 16 residues. Trimming removed 6 bases from V and 0 bases from J, with 21 bases in between. CDR1 is SQVTM and CDR2 is ANQGSEA in the germline V gene.

Only a few counts were recorded for this clonotype. This chain links TRBV9 with TRBJ2-5; D may be TRBD1 or TRBD2 (5 bases each). The CDR3 has 13 amino acids. Germline V gene sequence: CDR1 SGDLS, CDR2 YYNGEE. Deletions cut 0 bases from V and 5 bases from J, with 8 bases between. The CDR3 protein is CASSVGGVETQYF. DNA of the CDR3: TGTGCCAGCAGCGTAGGAGGGGTTGAGACCCAGTACTTC.

This clonotype came up a few times. The chain combines TRBV6-2 or TRBV6-3 with TRBJ1-1; D unresolved. CDR1 and CDR2 from the germline V gene are MNHEY and SVGEGT. The CDR3 is 14 residues long. Deletions cut 5 bases from V and 7 bases from J, with 17 bases between. The CDR3 here is CASSPPMLANEAFF. The CDR3 bases are TGTGCCAGCAGTCCACCTATGTTGGCGAATGAAGCTTTCTTT.

The CDR3 bases are TGTGCCAGCAGCCAAAGCAGGGGGCCCGGAGAGACCCAGTACTTC. Translating it yields CASSQSRGPGETQYF. The V and J genes are TRBV7-9 and TRBJ2-5; 8 bases agree with TRBD1. V lost 5 bases to trimming and J lost 4 bases; unmatched junction nucleotides: 9. Germline V gives CDR1 SEHNR, CDR2 FQNEAQ (reference sequence). This CDR3 is built from 15 residues.